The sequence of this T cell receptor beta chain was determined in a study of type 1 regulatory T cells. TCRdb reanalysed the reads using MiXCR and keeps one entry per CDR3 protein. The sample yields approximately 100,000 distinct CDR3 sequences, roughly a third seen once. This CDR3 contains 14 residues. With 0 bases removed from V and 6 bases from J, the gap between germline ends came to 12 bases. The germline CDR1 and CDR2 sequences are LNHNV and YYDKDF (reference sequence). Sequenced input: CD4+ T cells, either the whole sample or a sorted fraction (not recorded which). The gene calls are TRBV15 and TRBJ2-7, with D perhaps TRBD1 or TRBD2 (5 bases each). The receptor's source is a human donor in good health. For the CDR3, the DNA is TGTGCCACCAGCAGAGACGAGGGGTTCCGCGAGCAGTACTTC. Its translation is CATSRDEGFREQYF.